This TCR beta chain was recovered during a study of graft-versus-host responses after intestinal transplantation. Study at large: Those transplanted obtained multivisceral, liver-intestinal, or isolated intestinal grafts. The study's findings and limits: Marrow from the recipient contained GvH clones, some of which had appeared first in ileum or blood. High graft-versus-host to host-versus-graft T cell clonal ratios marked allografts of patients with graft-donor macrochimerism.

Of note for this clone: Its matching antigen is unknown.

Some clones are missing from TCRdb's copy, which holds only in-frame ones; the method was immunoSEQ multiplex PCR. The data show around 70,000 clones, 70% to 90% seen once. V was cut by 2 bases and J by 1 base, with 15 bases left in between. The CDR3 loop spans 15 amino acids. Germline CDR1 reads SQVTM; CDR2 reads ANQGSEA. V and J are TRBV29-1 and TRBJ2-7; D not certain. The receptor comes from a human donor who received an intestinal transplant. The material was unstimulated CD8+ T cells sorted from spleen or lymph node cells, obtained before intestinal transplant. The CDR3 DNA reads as TGCAGCGTTGAAACCTCTGGCGGATCGTCCTACGAGCAGTACTTC. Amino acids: CSVETSGGSSYEQYF.